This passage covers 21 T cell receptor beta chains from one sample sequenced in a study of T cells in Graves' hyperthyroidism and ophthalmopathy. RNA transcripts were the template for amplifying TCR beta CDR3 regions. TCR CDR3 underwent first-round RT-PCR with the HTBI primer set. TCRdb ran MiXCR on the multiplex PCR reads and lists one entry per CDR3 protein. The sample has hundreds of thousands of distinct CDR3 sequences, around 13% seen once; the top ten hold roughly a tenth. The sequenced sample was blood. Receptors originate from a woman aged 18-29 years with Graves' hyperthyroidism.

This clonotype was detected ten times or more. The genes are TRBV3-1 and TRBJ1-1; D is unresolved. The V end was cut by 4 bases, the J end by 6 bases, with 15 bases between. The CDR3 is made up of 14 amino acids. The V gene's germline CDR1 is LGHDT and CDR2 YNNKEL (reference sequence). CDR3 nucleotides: TGTGCCAGCAGCCGGGAGTCCGTAGGCGCTGAAGCTTTCTTT. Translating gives CASSRESVGAEAFF.

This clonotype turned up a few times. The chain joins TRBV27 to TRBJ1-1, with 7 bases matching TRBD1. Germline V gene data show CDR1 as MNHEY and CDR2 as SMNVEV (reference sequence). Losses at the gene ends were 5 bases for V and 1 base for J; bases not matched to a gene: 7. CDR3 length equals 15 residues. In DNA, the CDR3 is TGTGCCAGCAGTGGCGCAGGGGGTAGGAACACTGAAGCTTTCTTT. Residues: CASSGAGGRNTEAFF.

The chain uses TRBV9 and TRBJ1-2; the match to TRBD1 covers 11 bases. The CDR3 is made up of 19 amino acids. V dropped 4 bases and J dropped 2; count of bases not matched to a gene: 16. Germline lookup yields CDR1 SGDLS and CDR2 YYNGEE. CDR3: CASSTRTGTGGTGNYGYTF. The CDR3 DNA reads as TGTGCCAGCAGCACCCGGACCGGGACAGGGGGGACGGGGAACTATGGCTACACCTTC. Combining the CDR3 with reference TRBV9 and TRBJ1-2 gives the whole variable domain DSGVTQTPKHLITATGQRVTLRCSPRSGDLSVYWYQQSLDQGLQFLIQYYNGEERAKGNILERFSAQQFPDLHSELNLSSLELGDSALYFCASSTRTGTGGTGNYGYTFGSGTRLTVV.

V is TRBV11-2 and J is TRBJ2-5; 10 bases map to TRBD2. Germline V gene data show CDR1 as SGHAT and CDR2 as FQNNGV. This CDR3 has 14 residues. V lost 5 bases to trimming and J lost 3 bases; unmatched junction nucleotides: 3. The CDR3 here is CASSILAGEETQYF. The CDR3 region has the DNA TGTGCCAGCAGCATTCTAGCGGGGGAAGAGACCCAGTACTTC.

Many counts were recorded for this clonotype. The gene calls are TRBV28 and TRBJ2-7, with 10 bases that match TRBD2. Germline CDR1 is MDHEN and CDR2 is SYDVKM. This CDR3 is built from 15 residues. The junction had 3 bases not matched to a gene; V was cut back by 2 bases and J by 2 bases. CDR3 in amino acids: CASSLSGRAAYEQYF. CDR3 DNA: TGTGCCAGCAGTTTAAGCGGGAGGGCCGCCTACGAGCAGTACTTC.

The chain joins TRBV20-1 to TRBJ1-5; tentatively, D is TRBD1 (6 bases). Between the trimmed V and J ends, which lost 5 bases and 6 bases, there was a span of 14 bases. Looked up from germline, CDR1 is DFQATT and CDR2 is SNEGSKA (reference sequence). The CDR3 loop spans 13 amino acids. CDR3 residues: CSAEWGLGQPQHF. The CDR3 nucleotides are TGCAGTGCTGAGTGGGGGCTCGGTCAGCCCCAGCATTTT.

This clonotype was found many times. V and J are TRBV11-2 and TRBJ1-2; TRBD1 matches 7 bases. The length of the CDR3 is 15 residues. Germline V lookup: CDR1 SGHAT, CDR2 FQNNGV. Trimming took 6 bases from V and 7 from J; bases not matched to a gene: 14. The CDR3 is CASRALRTGPSGYTF. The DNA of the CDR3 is TGTGCCAGCAGAGCCCTCAGGACAGGCCCTTCTGGCTACACCTTC.

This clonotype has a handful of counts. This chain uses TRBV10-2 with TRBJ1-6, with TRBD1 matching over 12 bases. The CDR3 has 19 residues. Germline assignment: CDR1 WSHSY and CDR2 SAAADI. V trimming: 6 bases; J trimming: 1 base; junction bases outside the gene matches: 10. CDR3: CASRGRGQGARSYNSPLHF. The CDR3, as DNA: TGCGCCAGCAGAGGCCGGGGACAGGGGGCGCGTTCCTATAATTCACCCCTCCACTTT.

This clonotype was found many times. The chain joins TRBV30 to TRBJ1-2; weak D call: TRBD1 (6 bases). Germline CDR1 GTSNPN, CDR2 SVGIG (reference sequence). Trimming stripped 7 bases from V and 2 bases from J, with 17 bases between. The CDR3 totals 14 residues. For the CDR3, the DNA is TGTGCCTCGGGGGGGGGCACTTCAAACTATGGCTACACCTTC. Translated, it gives CASGGGTSNYGYTF. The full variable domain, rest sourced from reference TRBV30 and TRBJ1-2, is SQTIHQWPATLVQPVGSPLSLECTVEGTSNPNLYWYRQAAGRGLQLLFYSVGIGQISSEVPQNLSASRPQDRQFILSSKKLLLSDSGFYLCASGGGTSNYGYTFGSGTRLTVV.

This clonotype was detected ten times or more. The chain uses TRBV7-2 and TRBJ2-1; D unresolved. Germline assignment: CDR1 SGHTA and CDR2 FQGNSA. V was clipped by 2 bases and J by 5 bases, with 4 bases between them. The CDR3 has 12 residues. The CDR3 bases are TGTGCCAGCAGCTTATATAACAATGAGCAGTTCTTC. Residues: CASSLYNNEQFF.

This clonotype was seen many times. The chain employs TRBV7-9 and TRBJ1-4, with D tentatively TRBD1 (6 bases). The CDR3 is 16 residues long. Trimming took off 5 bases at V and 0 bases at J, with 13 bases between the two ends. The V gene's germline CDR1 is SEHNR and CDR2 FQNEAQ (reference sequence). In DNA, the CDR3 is TGTGCCAGCAGCACACGAGACAGGTCAACTAATGAAAAACTGTTTTTT. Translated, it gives CASSTRDRSTNEKLFF.

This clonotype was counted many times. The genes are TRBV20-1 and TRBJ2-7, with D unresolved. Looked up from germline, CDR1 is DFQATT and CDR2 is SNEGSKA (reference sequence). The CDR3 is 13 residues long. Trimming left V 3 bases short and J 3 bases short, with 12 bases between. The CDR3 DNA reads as TGCAGTGCTAGTTATCCGAGAAACTACGAGCAGTACTTC. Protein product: CSASYPRNYEQYF.

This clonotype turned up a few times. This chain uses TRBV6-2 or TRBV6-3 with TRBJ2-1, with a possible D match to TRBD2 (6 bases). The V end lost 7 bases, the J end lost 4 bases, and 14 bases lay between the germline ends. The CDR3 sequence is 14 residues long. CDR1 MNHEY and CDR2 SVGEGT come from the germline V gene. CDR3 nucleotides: TGTGCCAGCAAGGGGACGCGGGATTACAATGAGCAGTTCTTC. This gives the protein CASKGTRDYNEQFF.

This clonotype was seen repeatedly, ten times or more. The CDR3 spells CASSVDSGTRVEQFF. CDR3 nucleotide sequence: TGTGCCAGCAGCGTAGATAGCGGGACTCGGGTTGAGCAGTTCTTC. The chain links TRBV9 to TRBJ2-1; 8 positions agree with TRBD2. The V gene's germline CDR1 is SGDLS and CDR2 YYNGEE. V dropped 0 bases and J dropped 9; count of bases not matched to a gene: 8. The CDR3 covers 15 residues.

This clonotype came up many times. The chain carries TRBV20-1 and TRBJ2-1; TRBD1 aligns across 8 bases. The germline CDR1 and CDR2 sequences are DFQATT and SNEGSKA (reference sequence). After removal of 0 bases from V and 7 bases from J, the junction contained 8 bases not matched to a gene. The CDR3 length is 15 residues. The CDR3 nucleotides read TGCAGTGCTAGAGATCAAGGACAGGGACCGAATGAGCAGTTCTTC. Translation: CSARDQGQGPNEQFF.

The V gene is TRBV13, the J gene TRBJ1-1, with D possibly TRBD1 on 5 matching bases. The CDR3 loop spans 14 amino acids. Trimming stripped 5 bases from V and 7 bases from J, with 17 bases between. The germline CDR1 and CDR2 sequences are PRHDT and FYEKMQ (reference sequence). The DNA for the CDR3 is TGTGCCAGCAGCCCCCGTCCCGGAAGGGGTGAAGCTTTCTTT. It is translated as CASSPRPGRGEAFF. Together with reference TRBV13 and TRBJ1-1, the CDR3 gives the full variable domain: AAGVIQSPRHLIKEKRETATLKCYPIPRHDTVYWYQQGPGQDPQFLISFYEKMQSDKGSIPDRFSAQQFSDYHSELNMSSLELGDSALYFCASSPRPGRGEAFFGQGTRLTVV.

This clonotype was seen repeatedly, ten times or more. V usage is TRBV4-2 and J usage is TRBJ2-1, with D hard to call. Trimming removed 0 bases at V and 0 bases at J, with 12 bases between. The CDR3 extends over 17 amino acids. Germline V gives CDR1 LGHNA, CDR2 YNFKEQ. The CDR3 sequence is CASSQERDYLSYNEQFF. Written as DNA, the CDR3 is TGTGCCAGCAGCCAAGAAAGGGATTACCTCTCCTACAATGAGCAGTTCTTC.

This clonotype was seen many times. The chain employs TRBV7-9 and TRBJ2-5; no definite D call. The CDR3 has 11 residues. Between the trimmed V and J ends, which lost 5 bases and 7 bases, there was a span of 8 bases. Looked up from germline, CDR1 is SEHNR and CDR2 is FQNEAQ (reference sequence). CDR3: CASSGEGTQYF. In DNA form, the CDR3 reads TGTGCCAGCAGCGGAGAAGGGACCCAGTACTTC.

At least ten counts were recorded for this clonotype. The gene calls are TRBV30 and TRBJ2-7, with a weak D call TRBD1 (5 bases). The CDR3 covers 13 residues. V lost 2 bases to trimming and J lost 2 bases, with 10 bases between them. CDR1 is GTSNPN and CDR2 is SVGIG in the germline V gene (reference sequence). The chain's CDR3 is CAWSLDRAYEQYF. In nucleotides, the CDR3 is TGTGCCTGGAGTCTCGACAGAGCCTACGAGCAGTACTTC. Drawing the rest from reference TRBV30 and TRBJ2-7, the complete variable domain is SQTIHQWPATLVQPVGSPLSLECTVEGTSNPNLYWYRQAAGRGLQLLFYSVGIGQISSEVPQNLSASRPQDRQFILSSKKLLLSDSGFYLCAWSLDRAYEQYFGPGTRLTVT.

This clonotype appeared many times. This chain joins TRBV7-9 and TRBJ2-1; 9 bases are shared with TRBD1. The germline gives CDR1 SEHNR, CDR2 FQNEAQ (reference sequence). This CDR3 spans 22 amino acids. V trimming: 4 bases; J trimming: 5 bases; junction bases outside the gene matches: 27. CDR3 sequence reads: CASSSFNLAGTGNSPTNNEQFF. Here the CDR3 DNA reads TGTGCCAGCAGCTCCTTTAACCTTGCCGGGACAGGGAATTCCCCTACAAACAATGAGCAGTTCTTC.

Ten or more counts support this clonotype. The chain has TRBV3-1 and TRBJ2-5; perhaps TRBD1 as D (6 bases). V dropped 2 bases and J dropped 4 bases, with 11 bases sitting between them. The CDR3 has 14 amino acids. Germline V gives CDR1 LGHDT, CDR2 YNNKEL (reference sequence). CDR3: CASSQLSGVETQYF. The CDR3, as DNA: TGTGCCAGCAGCCAACTCTCAGGGGTAGAGACCCAGTACTTC.